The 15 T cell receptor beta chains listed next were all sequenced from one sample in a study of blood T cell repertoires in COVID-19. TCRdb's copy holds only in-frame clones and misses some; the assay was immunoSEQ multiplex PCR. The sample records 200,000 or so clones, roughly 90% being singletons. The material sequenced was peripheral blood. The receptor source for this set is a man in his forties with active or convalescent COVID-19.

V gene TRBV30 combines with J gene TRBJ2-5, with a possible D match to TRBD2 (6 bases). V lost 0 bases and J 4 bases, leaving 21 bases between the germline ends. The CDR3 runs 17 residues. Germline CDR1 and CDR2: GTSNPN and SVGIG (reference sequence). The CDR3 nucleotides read TGTGCCTGGAGTGTACGGGCAGGATGGAGGGGTGCAGAGACCCAGTACTTC. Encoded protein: CAWSVRAGWRGAETQYF.

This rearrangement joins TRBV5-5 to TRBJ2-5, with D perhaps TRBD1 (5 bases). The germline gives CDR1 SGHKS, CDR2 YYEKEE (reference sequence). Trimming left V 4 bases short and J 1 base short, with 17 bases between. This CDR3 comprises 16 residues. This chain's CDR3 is CASSGNTGAVQETQYF. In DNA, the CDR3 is TGTGCCAGCAGCGGTAACACTGGGGCAGTCCAAGAGACCCAGTACTTC.

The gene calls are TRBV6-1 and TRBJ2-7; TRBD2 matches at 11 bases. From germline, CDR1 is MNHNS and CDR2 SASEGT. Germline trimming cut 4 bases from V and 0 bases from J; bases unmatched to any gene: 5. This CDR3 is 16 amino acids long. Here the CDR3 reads CASSGASGRTSYEQYF. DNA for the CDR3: TGTGCCAGCAGTGGGGCTAGCGGGAGGACCTCCTACGAGCAGTACTTC.

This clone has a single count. The CDR3 region has the DNA TGTGCCAGCAGCGTAGTCGGGACTAGCGGGGTGGATGAGCAGTTCTTC. It specifies CASSVVGTSGVDEQFF. The chain carries TRBV9 and TRBJ2-1; 13 nucleotides align to TRBD2. The germline V gene encodes CDR1 SGDLS and CDR2 YYNGEE. V shed 0 bases, J shed 8 bases, and the junction held 5 bases outside the gene matches. The CDR3 spans 16 residues.

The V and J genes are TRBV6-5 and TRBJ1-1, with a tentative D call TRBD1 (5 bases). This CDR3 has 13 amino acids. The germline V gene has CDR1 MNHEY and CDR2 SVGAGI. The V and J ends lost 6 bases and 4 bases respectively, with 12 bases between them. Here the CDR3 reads CASRTQGVTEAFF. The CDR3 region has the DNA TGTGCCAGCAGGACGCAGGGTGTCACTGAAGCTTTCTTT.

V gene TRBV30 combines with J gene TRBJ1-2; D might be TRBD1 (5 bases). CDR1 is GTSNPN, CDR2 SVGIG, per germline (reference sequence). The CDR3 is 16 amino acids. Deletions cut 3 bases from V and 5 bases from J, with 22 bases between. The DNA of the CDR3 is TGTGCCTGGAGGGGGGGGTGGCCGAAGAGGTTTTATGGCTACACCTTC. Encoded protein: CAWRGGWPKRFYGYTF.

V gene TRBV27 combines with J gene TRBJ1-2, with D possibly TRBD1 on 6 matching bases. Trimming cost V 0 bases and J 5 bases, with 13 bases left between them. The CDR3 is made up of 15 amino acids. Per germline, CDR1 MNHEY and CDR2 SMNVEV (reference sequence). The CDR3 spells CASSLSWGTPYGYTF. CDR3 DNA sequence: TGTGCCAGCAGTTTATCTTGGGGGACACCTTATGGCTACACCTTC.

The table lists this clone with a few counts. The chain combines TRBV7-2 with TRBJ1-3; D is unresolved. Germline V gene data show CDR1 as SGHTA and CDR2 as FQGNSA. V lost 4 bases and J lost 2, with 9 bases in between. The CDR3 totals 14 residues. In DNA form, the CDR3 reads TGTGCCAGCAGCTCCCAGGCTACTGGAAACACCATATATTTT. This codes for CASSSQATGNTIYF.

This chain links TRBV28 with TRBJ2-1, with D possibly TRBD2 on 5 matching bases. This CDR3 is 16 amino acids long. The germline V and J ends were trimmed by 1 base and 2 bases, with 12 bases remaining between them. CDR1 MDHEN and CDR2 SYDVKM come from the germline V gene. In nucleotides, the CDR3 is TGTGCCAGCAGTTTATTTGTTGGGAGCGCCTACAATGAGCAGTTCTTC. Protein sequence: CASSLFVGSAYNEQFF.

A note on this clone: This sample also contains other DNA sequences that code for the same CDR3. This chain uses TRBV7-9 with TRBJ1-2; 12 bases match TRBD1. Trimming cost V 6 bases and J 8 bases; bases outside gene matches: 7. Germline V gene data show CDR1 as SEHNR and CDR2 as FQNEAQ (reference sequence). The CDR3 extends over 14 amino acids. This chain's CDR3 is CASSLGQGAKGYTF. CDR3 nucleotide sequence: TGTGCCAGCAGTTTGGGACAGGGGGCGAAAGGCTACACCTTC.

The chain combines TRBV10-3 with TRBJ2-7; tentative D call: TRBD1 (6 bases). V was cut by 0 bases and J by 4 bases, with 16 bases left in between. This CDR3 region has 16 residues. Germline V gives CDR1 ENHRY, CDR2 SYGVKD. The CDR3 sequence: CAISESMTGTNYEQYF. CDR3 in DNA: TGTGCCATCAGTGAGTCGATGACAGGCACCAATTACGAGCAGTACTTC.

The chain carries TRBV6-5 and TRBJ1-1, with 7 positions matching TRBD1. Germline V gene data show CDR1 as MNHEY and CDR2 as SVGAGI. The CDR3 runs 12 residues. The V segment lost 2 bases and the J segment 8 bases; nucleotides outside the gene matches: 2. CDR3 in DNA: TGTGCCAGCAGTTACAGACAGGGCGAAGCTTTCTTT. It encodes CASSYRQGEAFF.

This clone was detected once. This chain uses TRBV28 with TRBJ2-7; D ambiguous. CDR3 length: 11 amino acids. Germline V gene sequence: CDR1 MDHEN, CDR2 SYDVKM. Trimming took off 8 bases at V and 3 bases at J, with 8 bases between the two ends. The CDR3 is CASQSIYEQYF. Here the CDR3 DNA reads TGTGCCAGCCAAAGCATCTACGAGCAGTACTTC.

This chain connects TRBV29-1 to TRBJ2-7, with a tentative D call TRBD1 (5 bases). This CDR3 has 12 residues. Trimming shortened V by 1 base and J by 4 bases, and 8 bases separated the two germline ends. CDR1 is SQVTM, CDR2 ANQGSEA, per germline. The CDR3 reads CSVEGGIYEQYF. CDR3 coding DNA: TGCAGCGTTGAAGGGGGCATATACGAGCAGTACTTC.

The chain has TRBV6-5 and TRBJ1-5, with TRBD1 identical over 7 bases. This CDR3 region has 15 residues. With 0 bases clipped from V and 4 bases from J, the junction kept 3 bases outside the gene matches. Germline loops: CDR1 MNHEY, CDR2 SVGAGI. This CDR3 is CASSYSNRGNQPQHF. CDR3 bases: TGTGCCAGCAGTTACTCGAACAGGGGTAATCAGCCCCAGCATTTT.